The clone carrying this TCR beta chain showed up many times. No antigen is known for it. Germline assignment: CDR1 MNHEY and CDR2 SVGEGT. Between the trimmed V and J ends, which lost 6 bases and 1 base, there was a span of 17 bases. The CDR3 loop spans 16 amino acids. From around 440 ng of RNA, a library with molecular barcoded alpha/delta and beta/gamma adaptors was made. TCRdb re-called the reads with MiXCR, one entry per CDR3 protein. This table has fewer than 75,000 distinct CDR3 sequences, approximately 22% appearing once. The entry originates in a study of read filtering for tumor transcriptome and immune sequencing. Study background: Mean patient age was approximately 66 years, range about 47 to 90; some 17 male, around 14 female.

The study's findings and limits: Sorted CD138-negative bone marrow cells were not purified T cells. Without single-read clonotypes, shared clonotype proportions correlated more between IR-seq and RNA-seq.

Input material: a population of CD138-negative cells sorted from bone marrow. This clonotype originated in a donor at least 40 years old with multiple myeloma. The rearrangement joins TRBV6-2 or TRBV6-3 to TRBJ2-3, with D tentatively TRBD1 or TRBD2 (5 bases each). Written as DNA, the CDR3 is TGTGCCAGCAGGGGGAGAGGGGTTGGGGGCACAGATACGCAGTATTTT. This gives the protein CASRGRGVGGTDTQYF.